This is a list of T cell receptor beta chains from one sample in a study of graft-versus-host responses after intestinal transplantation. Generated by immunoSEQ multiplex PCR, the TCRdb table keeps only in-frame clones and is missing some. The table lists around 29,000 clones, 85% to 95% of them singletons, with over 0.7% in the top ten. The sample was PBMCs, taken 66 days after intestinal transplant. These receptors originate from a human patient who received an intestinal transplant, so some T cells may come from the graft donor. Each CDR3 is given with its conserved first and last residue. The D gene is left open where the match is weak. Only part of the rows carry a size: once, few, many, or a class if the clone is expanded.

CDR3nt: TGTGCCAGCAGCTTGGGGGGGCCGGGACTAGGTAGTCATGAGCAGTTCTTC
CDR3aa: CASSLGGPGLGSHEQFF
v_gene: TRBV5-6
j_gene: TRBJ2-1
abundance: .
d_gene: TRBD2

CDR3nt: TGTGCCAGCAGTGACCGGCGGCGGTTGTACAATGAGCAGTTCTTC
CDR3aa: CASSDRRRLYNEQFF
v_gene: TRBV2
j_gene: TRBJ2-1
abundance: .
d_gene: .

CDR3nt: TGTGCCAGCATCCGCGAAATGGAGCAGTACTTC
CDR3aa: CASIREMEQYF
v_gene: TRBV2
j_gene: TRBJ2-7
abundance: few
d_gene: .

CDR3nt: TGTGCCAGCAGTCTAACCACAGGGTTCACAGATACGCAGTATTTT
CDR3aa: CASSLTTGFTDTQYF
v_gene: TRBV6-5
j_gene: TRBJ2-3
abundance: .
d_gene: .

CDR3nt: TGCGCCAGCAGCCAAGTATGGGGGCGTCGCGAAGAGACCCAGTACTTC
CDR3aa: CASSQVWGRREETQYF
v_gene: TRBV4-1
j_gene: TRBJ2-5
abundance: .
d_gene: .

CDR3nt: TGTGCCAGCAGCTTGCCCCCCTCCGGGGAGCTGTTTTTT
CDR3aa: CASSLPPSGELFF
v_gene: TRBV5-4
j_gene: TRBJ2-2
abundance: .
d_gene: .

CDR3nt: TGTGCTAGTGGTTTGGGCCCCCCCTGGACAGCAACCACCGGGGAGCTGTTTTTT
CDR3aa: CASGLGPPWTATTGELFF
v_gene: TRBV12-5
j_gene: TRBJ2-2
abundance: .
d_gene: .

CDR3nt: TGCGCCAGCAGCCAAGCCGTGGGGGTTGGGGGGGTAAAGGACAATGAGCAGTTCTTC
CDR3aa: CASSQAVGVGGVKDNEQFF
v_gene: TRBV4-3
j_gene: TRBJ2-1
abundance: .
d_gene: TRBD2

CDR3nt: TGTGCCAGCAGCCAAGGCGACATATTCCCCTACGAGCAGTACTTC
CDR3aa: CASSQGDIFPYEQYF
v_gene: TRBV14
j_gene: TRBJ2-7
abundance: .
d_gene: .

CDR3nt: TGTGCCAGCAGCTTAGCGTTCGGGGAGACCCAGTACTTC
CDR3aa: CASSLAFGETQYF
v_gene: TRBV7-6
j_gene: TRBJ2-5
abundance: few
d_gene: .

CDR3nt: TGCGCCAGCAGAGATCCGGGACAGGGGACTCACGAGCAGTACTTC
CDR3aa: CASRDPGQGTHEQYF
v_gene: TRBV5-1
j_gene: TRBJ2-7
abundance: .
d_gene: TRBD1

CDR3nt: TGCGCCAGCAGCCCCCGAATCACCGGGGAGCTGTTTTTT
CDR3aa: CASSPRITGELFF
v_gene: TRBV5-1
j_gene: TRBJ2-2
abundance: .
d_gene: .

CDR3nt: TGTGCCAGCAGCCGCCGAGGGACAGGCCTAGCTAACTATGGCTACACCTTC
CDR3aa: CASSRRGTGLANYGYTF
v_gene: TRBV21-1
j_gene: TRBJ1-2
abundance: .
d_gene: .

CDR3nt: TGCGCCAGCAGCCAAGTCGGGCCAGGCCAGTCCTACGAGCAGTACTTC
CDR3aa: CASSQVGPGQSYEQYF
v_gene: TRBV4-1
j_gene: TRBJ2-7
abundance: once
d_gene: .

CDR3nt: TGTGCCAGCAGCGTAGGAGGTAACCCATTGAATGAGCAGTTCTTC
CDR3aa: CASSVGGNPLNEQFF
v_gene: TRBV9
j_gene: TRBJ2-1
abundance: .
d_gene: .

CDR3nt: TGTGCCAGCAGTGAAGTCGGAGCAAACGAGCAGTTCTTC
CDR3aa: CASSEVGANEQFF
v_gene: TRBV6-1
j_gene: TRBJ2-1
abundance: once
d_gene: .

CDR3nt: TGCGCCAGCAGCTTGGAAGGCAGGGTGGCCTACGAGCAGTACTTC
CDR3aa: CASSLEGRVAYEQYF
v_gene: TRBV5-1
j_gene: TRBJ2-7
abundance: .
d_gene: .

CDR3nt: TGTGCCAGCCAAAATCCGGGGGTATCCTACGAGCAGTACTTC
CDR3aa: CASQNPGVSYEQYF
v_gene: TRBV27
j_gene: TRBJ2-7
abundance: .
d_gene: .

CDR3nt: TGTGCCTGGAGTGATGGTCGGGACAGAGCAAACATTCAGTACTTC
CDR3aa: CAWSDGRDRANIQYF
v_gene: TRBV30
j_gene: TRBJ2-4
abundance: .
d_gene: TRBD1

CDR3nt: TGTGCCAGCAGTGAACTAGCGGGGGGGCAAGATACGCAGTATTTT
CDR3aa: CASSELAGGQDTQYF
v_gene: TRBV6-1
j_gene: TRBJ2-3
abundance: .
d_gene: TRBD2

CDR3nt: TGTGCCAGCACCCCGAGGGGAGCGGGAGTTTACTACGAGCAGTACTTC
CDR3aa: CASTPRGAGVYYEQYF
v_gene: TRBV27
j_gene: TRBJ2-7
abundance: .
d_gene: TRBD2

CDR3nt: TGTGCCAGCAGCCCCTATCCGGGGCAGGGCAATCAGCCCCAGCATTTT
CDR3aa: CASSPYPGQGNQPQHF
v_gene: TRBV4-1
j_gene: TRBJ1-5
abundance: once
d_gene: .

CDR3nt: TGTGCAAGTCGCACGAGAGAAGCTTTCTTT
CDR3aa: CASRTREAFF
v_gene: TRBV12-2
j_gene: TRBJ1-1
abundance: .
d_gene: .

CDR3nt: TGTGCCAGCAGCCTTCGACAGGGATTCAATGAGCAGTTCTTC
CDR3aa: CASSLRQGFNEQFF
v_gene: TRBV11-3
j_gene: TRBJ2-1
abundance: once
d_gene: TRBD1

CDR3nt: TGTGCCAGCAGTCCCCCGGGACTTCGCACAGATACGCAGTATTTT
CDR3aa: CASSPPGLRTDTQYF
v_gene: TRBV2
j_gene: TRBJ2-3
abundance: .
d_gene: .

CDR3nt: TGTGCCAGCAGTTCATTCAGACTAGACAGCACAGATACGCAGTATTTT
CDR3aa: CASSSFRLDSTDTQYF
v_gene: TRBV28
j_gene: TRBJ2-3
abundance: .
d_gene: .

CDR3nt: TGTGCCAGTAGTGGGGGAGGTGTTGCTGAAGCTTTCTTT
CDR3aa: CASSGGGVAEAFF
v_gene: TRBV19
j_gene: TRBJ1-1
abundance: .
d_gene: .